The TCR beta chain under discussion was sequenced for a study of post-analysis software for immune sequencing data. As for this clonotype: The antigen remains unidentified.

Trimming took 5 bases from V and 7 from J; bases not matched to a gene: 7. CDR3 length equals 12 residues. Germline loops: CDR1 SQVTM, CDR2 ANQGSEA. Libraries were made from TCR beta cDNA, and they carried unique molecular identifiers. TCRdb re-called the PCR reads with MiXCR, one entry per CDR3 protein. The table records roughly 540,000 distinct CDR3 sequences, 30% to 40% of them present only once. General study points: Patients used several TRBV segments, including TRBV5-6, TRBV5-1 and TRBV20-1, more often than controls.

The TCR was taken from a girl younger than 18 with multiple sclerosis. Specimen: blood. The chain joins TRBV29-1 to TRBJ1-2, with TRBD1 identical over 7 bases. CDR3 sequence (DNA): TGCAGCGTTAGGAGACAGGGTGGTGGCTACACCTTC. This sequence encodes CSVRRQGGGYTF. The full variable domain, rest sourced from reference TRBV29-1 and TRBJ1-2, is SAVISQKPSRDICQRGTSLTIQCQVDSQVTMMFWYRQQPGQSLTLIATANQGSEATYESGFVIDKFPISRPNLTFSTLTVSNMSPEDSSIYLCSVRRQGGGYTFGSGTRLTVV.